The 15 T cell receptor beta chains presented below share a single source sample, sequenced in a study of blood T cell repertoires in COVID-19. Data came from immunoSEQ multiplex PCR; TCRdb stores just in-frame clones and leaves some out. The sample includes a few hundred thousand clones, more than 85% of them seen just once. Sequencing used peripheral blood. These receptors came from a man aged 30 to 39 with acute or convalescent COVID-19.

The V and J genes are TRBV28 and TRBJ1-4; D gene ambiguous. The ends were cut back, 4 bases at V and 5 bases at J, with 11 bases in the middle. Germline CDR1 MDHEN, CDR2 SYDVKM. This CDR3 contains 14 residues. The chain's CDR3 is CASSSGGLNEKLFF. The DNA of the CDR3 is TGTGCCAGCAGTTCGGGCGGGTTGAATGAAAAACTGTTTTTT.

The CDR3: CATSDLPGGAQPADTQYF. The CDR3 coding sequence is TGTGCCACCAGTGATTTGCCAGGCGGGGCCCAGCCCGCAGATACGCAGTATTTT. The chain links TRBV24-1 to TRBJ2-3; maybe TRBD2 (6 bases). Germline CDR1 is KGHDR and CDR2 is SFDVKD. This CDR3 has 18 amino acids. The V gene lost 0 bases and the J gene lost 4 bases, with 19 bases spanning the gap.

The chain has TRBV18 and TRBJ1-2, with D perhaps TRBD1 (5 bases). The germline gives CDR1 KGHSH, CDR2 LQKENI. The CDR3 covers 14 residues. V lost 3 bases, J lost 4 bases, and 12 bases lay in between. The CDR3 nucleotides read TGTGCCAGCTCACCGGGGCCTGTGAGCTATGGCTACACCTTC. Residues: CASSPGPVSYGYTF.

The rearrangement uses TRBV7-9 and TRBJ2-7; 8 positions match TRBD1. Trimming at V came to 6 bases and at J to 10 bases, leaving 11 bases not matched to a gene. Germline V gene data show CDR1 as SEHNR and CDR2 as FQNEAQ (reference sequence). The CDR3 totals 13 residues. The CDR3 loop reads CASRTGEELGQYF. CDR3 coding DNA: TGTGCCAGCAGGACAGGGGAAGAGCTAGGTCAGTACTTC.

The chain links TRBV11-2 to TRBJ2-3; weak D call: TRBD1 (5 bases). The CDR3 extends over 14 amino acids. V was shortened by 5 bases and J by 4 bases, with 13 bases between the two germline ends. Germline V lookup: CDR1 SGHAT, CDR2 FQNNGV. This chain's CDR3 is CASSARGDPDTQYF. The CDR3 DNA reads TGTGCCAGCAGCGCTAGGGGTGATCCAGATACGCAGTATTTT.

V is TRBV5-1 and J is TRBJ1-1; 8 nucleotides line up with TRBD1. V gave up 4 bases and J gave up 7 bases; unmatched junction bases: 3. CDR3 length equals 12 residues. Germline loops: CDR1 SGHRS, CDR2 YFSETQ. CDR3: CASSPGTGEAFF. CDR3 bases: TGCGCCAGCAGCCCCGGGACAGGTGAAGCTTTCTTT.

The chain carries TRBV24-1 and TRBJ1-3; 10 bases match TRBD1. V lost 5 bases and J lost 0; bases outside the gene matches: 6. Germline V gene data show CDR1 as KGHDR and CDR2 as SFDVKD. The CDR3 extends over 17 amino acids. The CDR3 loop is CATSVGQGISSGNTIYF. In DNA form, the CDR3 reads TGTGCCACCAGTGTGGGACAGGGGATTAGCTCTGGAAACACCATATATTTT.

The chain uses TRBV5-1 and TRBJ2-7, with TRBD1 identical over 10 bases. The CDR3 has 14 residues. Losses at the gene ends were 4 bases for V and 1 base for J; bases not matched to a gene: 2. The germline V gene encodes CDR1 SGHRS and CDR2 YFSETQ. DNA for the CDR3: TGCGCCAGCAGCCGGGACAGGGGTTCCTACGAGCAGTACTTC. Protein sequence: CASSRDRGSYEQYF.

This clone was counted once. The chain carries TRBV9 and TRBJ1-5; D is possibly TRBD1 (6 bases). CDR1 and CDR2 (germline): SGDLS, YYNGEE. This CDR3 spans 15 amino acids. V lost 4 bases and J 6 bases, leaving 17 bases between the germline ends. CDR3 in amino acids: CASSSGAGRGQPQHF. The DNA for the CDR3 is TGTGCCAGCAGCTCAGGGGCAGGGAGAGGTCAGCCCCAGCATTTT.

The V call is TRBV2, the J call TRBJ2-1; 10 positions agree with TRBD1. The CDR3 totals 14 residues. CDR1 SNHLY and CDR2 FYNNEI come from the germline V gene. Germline trimming cut 6 bases from V and 5 bases from J; bases unmatched to any gene: 4. The CDR3 region has the DNA TGTGCCAGCAGCCCCGGGACAGGGGACAATGAGCAGTTCTTC. Its translation: CASSPGTGDNEQFF.

The J gene is TRBJ1-5, the V gene TRBV18, with 9 bases identical to TRBD1. V shed 1 base and J 4 bases; nucleotides not matched to a gene: 2. Germline CDR1 KGHSH, CDR2 LQKENI. This CDR3 is built from 15 residues. The CDR3 region has the DNA TGTGCCAGCTCACCACTTGGGACAGGGAATCAGCCCCAGCATTTT. This translates into CASSPLGTGNQPQHF.

V is TRBV10-3 and J is TRBJ1-3; 7 bases align to TRBD1. The germline CDR1 and CDR2 sequences are ENHRY and SYGVKD. Germline trimming cut 4 bases from V and 4 bases from J; bases unmatched to any gene: 10. The CDR3 is 16 amino acids. For the CDR3, the DNA is TGTGCCATCAGTGCCGTCAGGGGGTATGGGGGAAACACCATATATTTT. It translates to CAISAVRGYGGNTIYF.

The chain recombines TRBV7-9 with TRBJ2-3; TRBD1 matches at 7 bases. The germline gives CDR1 SEHNR, CDR2 FQNEAQ (reference sequence). The length of the CDR3 is 15 residues. With 2 bases clipped from V and 2 bases from J, the junction kept 4 bases outside the gene matches. This CDR3 is CASSLMGQYTDTQYF. CDR3 nucleotide sequence: TGTGCCAGCAGCTTAATGGGACAGTACACAGATACGCAGTATTTT.

The chain links TRBV7-8 to TRBJ2-1, with 7 nucleotides matching TRBD2. The CDR3 runs to 15 residues. CDR1 is SGHVS and CDR2 is FQNEAQ in the germline V gene. The V segment lost 4 bases and the J segment 6 bases; nucleotides outside the gene matches: 9. The chain's CDR3 is CASSSRTRTGNEQFF. CDR3 DNA sequence: TGTGCCAGCAGCTCCCGGACTAGAACGGGCAATGAGCAGTTCTTC. Looking up the rest from reference TRBV7-8 and TRBJ2-1 gives the full variable domain: GAGVSQSPRYKVAKRGQDVALRCDPISGHVSLFWYQQALGQGPEFLTYFQNEAQLDKSGLPSDRFFAERPEGSVSTLKIQRTQQEDSAVYLCASSSRTRTGNEQFFGPGTRLTVL.

The chain joins TRBV7-9 to TRBJ1-1, with D perhaps matching TRBD1 (6 bases). This CDR3 region has 15 residues. Germline V lookup: CDR1 SEHNR, CDR2 FQNEAQ (reference sequence). With 0 bases removed from V and 4 bases from J, the gap between germline ends came to 12 bases. CDR3 protein: CASSLADRTGTEAFF. CDR3 sequence (DNA): TGTGCCAGCAGCTTAGCAGACAGGACGGGCACTGAAGCTTTCTTT.